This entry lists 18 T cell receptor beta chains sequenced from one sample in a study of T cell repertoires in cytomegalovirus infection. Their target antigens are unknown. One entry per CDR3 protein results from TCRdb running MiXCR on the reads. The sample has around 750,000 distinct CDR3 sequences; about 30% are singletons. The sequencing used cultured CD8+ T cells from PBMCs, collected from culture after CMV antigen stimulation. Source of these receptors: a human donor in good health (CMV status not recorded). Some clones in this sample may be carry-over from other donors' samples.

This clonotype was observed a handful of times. In DNA form, the CDR3 reads TGTGCCAGCAGTGAAGGGGGCGGGGGGGGAGAGACCCAGTACTTC. Protein product: CASSEGGGGGETQYF. This sequence joins TRBV2 and TRBJ2-5, with 9 bases aligning to TRBD2. The CDR3 extends over 15 amino acids. V was clipped by 1 base and J by 4 bases; unmatched bases: 4. Germline V gene sequence: CDR1 SNHLY, CDR2 FYNNEI.

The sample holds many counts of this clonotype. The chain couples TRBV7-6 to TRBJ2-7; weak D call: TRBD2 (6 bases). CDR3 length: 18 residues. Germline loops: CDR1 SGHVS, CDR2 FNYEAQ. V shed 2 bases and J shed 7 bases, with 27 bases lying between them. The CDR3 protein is CASSLRHTGTSNVREQYF. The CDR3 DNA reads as TGTGCCAGCAGCTTAAGACACACCGGGACTTCGAATGTACGGGAGCAGTACTTC.

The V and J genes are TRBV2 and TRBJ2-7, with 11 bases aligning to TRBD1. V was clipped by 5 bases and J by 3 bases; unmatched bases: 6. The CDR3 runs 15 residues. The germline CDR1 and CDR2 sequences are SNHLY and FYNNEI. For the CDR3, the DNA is TGTGCCAGCAGTTCCTCCGGGACAGGGGGCTACGAGCAGTACTTC. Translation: CASSSSGTGGYEQYF. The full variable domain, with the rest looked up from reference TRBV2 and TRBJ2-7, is EPEVTQTPSHQVTQMGQEVILRCVPISNHLYFYWYRQILGQKVEFLVSFYNNEISEKSEIFDDQFSVERPDGSNFTLKIRSTKLEDSAMYFCASSSSGTGGYEQYFGPGTRLTVT.

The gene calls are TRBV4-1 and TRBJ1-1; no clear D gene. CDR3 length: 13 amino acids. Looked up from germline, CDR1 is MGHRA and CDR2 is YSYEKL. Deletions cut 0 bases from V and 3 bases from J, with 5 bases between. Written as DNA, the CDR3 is TGCGCCAGCAGCCAAGAATTCGACACTGAAGCTTTCTTT. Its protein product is CASSQEFDTEAFF.

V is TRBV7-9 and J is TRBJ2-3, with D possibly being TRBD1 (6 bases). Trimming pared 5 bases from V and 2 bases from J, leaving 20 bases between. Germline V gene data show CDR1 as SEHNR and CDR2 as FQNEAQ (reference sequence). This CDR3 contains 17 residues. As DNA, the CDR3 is TGTGCCAGCAGCCTCGGGGTAGAGGGGGACCTCACAGATACGCAGTATTTT. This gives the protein CASSLGVEGDLTDTQYF.

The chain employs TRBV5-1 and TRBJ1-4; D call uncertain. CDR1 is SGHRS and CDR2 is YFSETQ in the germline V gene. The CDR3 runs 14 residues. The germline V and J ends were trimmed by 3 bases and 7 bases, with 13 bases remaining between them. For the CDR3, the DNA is TGCGCCAGCAGCTGGACCTTAGGCAGTGAAAAACTGTTTTTT. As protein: CASSWTLGSEKLFF.

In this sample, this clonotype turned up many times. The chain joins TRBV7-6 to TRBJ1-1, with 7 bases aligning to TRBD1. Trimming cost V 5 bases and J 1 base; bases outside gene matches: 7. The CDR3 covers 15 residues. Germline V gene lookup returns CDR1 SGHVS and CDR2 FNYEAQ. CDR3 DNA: TGTGCCAGCAGCCTTAACAGGGGTTCGAACACTGAAGCTTTCTTT. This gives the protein CASSLNRGSNTEAFF. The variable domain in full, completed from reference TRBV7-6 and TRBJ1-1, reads GAGVSQSPRYKVTKRGQDVALRCDPISGHVSLYWYRQALGQGPEFLTYFNYEAQQDKSGLPNDRFSAERPEGSISTLTIQRTEQRDSAMYRCASSLNRGSNTEAFFGQGTRLTVV.

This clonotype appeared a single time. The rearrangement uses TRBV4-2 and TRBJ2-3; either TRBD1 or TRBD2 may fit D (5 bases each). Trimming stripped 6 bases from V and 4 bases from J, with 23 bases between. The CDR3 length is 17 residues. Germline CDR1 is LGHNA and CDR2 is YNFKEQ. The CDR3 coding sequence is TGTGCCAGCAGTCCTACCTCCCAAGACAGCGGTTCAGATACGCAGTATTTT. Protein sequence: CASSPTSQDSGSDTQYF.

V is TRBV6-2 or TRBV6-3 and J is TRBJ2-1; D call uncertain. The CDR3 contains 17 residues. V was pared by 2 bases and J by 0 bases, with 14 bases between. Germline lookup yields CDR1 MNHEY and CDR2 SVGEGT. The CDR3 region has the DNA TGTGCCAGCAGTTACCCTCGTACTACCCGCTCCTACAATGAGCAGTTCTTC. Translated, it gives CASSYPRTTRSYNEQFF.

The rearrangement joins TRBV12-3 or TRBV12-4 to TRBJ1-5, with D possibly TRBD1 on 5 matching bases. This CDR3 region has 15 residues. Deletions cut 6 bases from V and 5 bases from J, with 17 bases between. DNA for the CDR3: TGTGCCAGCAGCCCCTGGGGCCGCGAGGATCAGCCCCAGCATTTT. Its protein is CASSPWGREDQPQHF.

CDR3 in amino acids: CASSQAPTGTQSNEQFF. For the CDR3, the DNA is TGCGCCAGCAGCCAAGCGCCGACAGGGACCCAATCCAATGAGCAGTTCTTC. This chain connects TRBV4-3 to TRBJ2-1; 7 bases align to TRBD1. V trimming: 1 base; J trimming: 6 bases; junction bases outside the gene matches: 12. In germline, CDR1 is LGHNA, CDR2 YSLEER. The CDR3 runs to 17 residues.

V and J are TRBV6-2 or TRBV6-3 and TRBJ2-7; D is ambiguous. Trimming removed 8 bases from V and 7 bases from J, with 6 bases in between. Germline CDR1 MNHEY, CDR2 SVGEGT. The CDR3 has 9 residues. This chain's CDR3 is CASGREQYF. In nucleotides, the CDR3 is TGTGCCAGCGGAAGAGAGCAGTACTTC.

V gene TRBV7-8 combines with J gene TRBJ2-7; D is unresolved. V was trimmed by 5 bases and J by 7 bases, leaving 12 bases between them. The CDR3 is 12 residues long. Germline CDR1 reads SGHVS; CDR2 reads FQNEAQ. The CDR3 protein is CASSTALREQYV. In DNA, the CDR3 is TGTGCCAGCAGCACCGCTCTACGTGAGCAGTACGTC.

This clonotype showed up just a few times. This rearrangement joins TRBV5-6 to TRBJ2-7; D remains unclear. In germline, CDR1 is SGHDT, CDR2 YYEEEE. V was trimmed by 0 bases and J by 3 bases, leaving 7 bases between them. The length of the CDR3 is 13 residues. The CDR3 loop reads CASSLGSYYEQYF. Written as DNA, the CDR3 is TGTGCCAGCAGCTTGGGGAGCTACTACGAGCAGTACTTC.

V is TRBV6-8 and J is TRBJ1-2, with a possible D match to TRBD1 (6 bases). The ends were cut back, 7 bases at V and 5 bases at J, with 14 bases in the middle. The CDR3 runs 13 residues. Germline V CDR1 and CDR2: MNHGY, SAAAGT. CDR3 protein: CASTETGQYGYTF. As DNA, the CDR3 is TGTGCCAGCACCGAAACTGGACAGTATGGCTACACCTTC.

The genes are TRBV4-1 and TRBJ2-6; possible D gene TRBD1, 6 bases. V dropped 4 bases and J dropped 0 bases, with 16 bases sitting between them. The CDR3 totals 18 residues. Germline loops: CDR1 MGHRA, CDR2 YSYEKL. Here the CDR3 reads CASSPRDIRSSGANVLTF. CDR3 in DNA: TGCGCCAGCAGCCCCCGGGACATCCGTTCCTCTGGGGCCAACGTCCTGACTTTC.

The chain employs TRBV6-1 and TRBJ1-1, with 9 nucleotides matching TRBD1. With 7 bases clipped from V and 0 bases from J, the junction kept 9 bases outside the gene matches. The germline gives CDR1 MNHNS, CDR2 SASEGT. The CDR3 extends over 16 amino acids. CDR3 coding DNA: TGTGCCAGCAAGGACCGGGACAGGGCCTTGAACACTGAAGCTTTCTTT. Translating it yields CASKDRDRALNTEAFF.

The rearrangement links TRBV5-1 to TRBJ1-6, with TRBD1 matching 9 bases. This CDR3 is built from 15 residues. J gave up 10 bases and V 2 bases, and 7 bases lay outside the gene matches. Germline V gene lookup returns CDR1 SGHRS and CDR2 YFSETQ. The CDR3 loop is CASSFSGQGRSPLHF. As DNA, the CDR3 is TGCGCCAGCAGCTTCTCGGGACAGGGACGGTCACCCCTCCACTTT.